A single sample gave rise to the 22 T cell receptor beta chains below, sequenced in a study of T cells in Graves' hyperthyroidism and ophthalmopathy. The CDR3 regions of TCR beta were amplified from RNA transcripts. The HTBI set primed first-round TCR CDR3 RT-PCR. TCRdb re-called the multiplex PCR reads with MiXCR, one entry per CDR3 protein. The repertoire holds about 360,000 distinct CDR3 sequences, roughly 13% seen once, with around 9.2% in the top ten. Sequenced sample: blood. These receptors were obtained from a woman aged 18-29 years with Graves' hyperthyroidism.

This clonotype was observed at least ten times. CDR3: CARSRLDEQFF. The CDR3 DNA reads TGTGCCAGAAGTCGCCTCGATGAGCAGTTCTTC. The gene calls are TRBV2 and TRBJ2-1; D is unresolved. Germline V gene sequence: CDR1 SNHLY, CDR2 FYNNEI. Trimming stripped 9 bases from V and 8 bases from J, with 11 bases between. This CDR3 has 11 amino acids.

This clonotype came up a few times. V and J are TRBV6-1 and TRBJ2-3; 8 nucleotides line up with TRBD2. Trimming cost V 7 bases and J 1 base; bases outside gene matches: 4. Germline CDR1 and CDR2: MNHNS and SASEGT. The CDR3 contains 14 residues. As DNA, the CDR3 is TGTGCCAGCACTAGAGCGGGGGGCACAGATACGCAGTATTTT. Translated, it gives CASTRAGGTDTQYF.

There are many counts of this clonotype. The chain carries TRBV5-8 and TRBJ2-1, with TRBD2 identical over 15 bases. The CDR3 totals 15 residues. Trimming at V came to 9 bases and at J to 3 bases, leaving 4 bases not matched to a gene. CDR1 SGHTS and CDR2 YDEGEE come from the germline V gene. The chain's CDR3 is CAITGLAGGYNEQFF. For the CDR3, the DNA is TGTGCCATTACGGGACTAGCGGGAGGCTACAATGAGCAGTTCTTC.

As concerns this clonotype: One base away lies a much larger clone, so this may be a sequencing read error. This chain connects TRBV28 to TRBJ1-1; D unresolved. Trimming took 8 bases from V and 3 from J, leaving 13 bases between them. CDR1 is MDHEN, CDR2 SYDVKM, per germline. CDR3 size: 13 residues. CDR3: CASDVSGDTEAFF. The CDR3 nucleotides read TGTGCCAGCGACGTATCGGGAGACACTGAAGCTTTCTTT. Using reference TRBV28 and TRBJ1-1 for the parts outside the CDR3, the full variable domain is DVKVTQSSRYLVKRTGEKVFLECVQDMDHENMFWYRQDPGLGLRLIYFSYDVKMKEKGDIPEGYSVSREKKERFSLILESASTNQTSMYLCASDVSGDTEAFFGQGTRLTVV.

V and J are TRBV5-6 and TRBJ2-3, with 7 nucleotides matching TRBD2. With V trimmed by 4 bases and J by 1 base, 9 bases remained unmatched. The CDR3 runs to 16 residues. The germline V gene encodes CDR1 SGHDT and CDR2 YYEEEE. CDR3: CASSIGAGVGTDTQYF. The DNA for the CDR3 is TGTGCCAGCAGCATTGGGGCGGGGGTGGGCACAGATACGCAGTATTTT.

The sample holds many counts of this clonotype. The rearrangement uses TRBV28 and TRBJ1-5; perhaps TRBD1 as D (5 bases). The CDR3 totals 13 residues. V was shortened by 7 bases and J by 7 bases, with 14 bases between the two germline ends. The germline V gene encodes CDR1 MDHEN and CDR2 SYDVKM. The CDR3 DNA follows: TGTGCCAGCAACTACGGCAGGGACCAGCCCCAGCATTTT. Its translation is CASNYGRDQPQHF. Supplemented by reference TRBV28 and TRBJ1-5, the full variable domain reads DVKVTQSSRYLVKRTGEKVFLECVQDMDHENMFWYRQDPGLGLRLIYFSYDVKMKEKGDIPEGYSVSREKKERFSLILESASTNQTSMYLCASNYGRDQPQHFGDGTRLSIL.

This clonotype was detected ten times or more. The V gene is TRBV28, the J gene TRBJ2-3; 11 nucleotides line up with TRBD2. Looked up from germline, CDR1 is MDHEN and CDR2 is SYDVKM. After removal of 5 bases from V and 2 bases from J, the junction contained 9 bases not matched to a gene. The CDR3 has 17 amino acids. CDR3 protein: CASSEIQGLAATDTQYF. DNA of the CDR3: TGTGCCAGCAGTGAAATCCAGGGACTAGCGGCCACAGATACGCAGTATTTT.

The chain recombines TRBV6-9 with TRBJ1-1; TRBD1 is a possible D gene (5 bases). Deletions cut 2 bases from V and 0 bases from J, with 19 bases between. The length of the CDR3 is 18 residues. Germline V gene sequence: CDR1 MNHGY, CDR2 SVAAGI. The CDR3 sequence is CASSYVSWQDTMNTEAFF. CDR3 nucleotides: TGTGCCAGCAGTTATGTTTCTTGGCAGGACACCATGAACACTGAAGCTTTCTTT.

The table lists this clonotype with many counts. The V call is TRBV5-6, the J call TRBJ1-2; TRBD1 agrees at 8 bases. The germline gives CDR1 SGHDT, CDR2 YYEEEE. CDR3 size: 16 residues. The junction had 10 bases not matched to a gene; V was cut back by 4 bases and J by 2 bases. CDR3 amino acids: CASSGAGGKGNYGYTF. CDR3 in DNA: TGTGCCAGCAGCGGGGCAGGGGGCAAAGGAAACTATGGCTACACCTTC.

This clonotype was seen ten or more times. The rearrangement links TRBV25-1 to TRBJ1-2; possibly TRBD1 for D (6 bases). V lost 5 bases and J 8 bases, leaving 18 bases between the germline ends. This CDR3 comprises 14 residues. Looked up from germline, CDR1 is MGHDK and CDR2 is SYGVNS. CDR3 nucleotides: TGTGCCAGCAGTCCCACGGGGGCAGTCTGGGGCTACACCTTC. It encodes CASSPTGAVWGYTF.

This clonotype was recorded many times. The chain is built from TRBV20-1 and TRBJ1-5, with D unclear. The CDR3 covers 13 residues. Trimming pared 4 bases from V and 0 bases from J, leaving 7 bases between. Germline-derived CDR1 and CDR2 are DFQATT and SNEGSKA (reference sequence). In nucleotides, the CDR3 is TGCAGTGCTACACAGCATAGCAATCAGCCCCAGCATTTT. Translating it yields CSATQHSNQPQHF.

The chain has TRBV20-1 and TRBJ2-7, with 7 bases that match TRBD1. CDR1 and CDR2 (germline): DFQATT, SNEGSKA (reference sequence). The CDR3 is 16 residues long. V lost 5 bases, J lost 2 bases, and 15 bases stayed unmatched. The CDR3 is CSARSDTGTATYEQYF. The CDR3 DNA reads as TGCAGTGCTCGCTCCGACACAGGGACAGCAACCTACGAGCAGTACTTC.

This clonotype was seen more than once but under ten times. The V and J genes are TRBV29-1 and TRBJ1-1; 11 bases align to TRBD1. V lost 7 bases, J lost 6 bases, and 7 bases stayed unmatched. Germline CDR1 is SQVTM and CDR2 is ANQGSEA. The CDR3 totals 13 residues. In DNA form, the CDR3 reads TGCAGCGGTGGGGGACAGGGGGGCCCTGAAGCTTTCTTT. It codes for CSGGGQGGPEAFF. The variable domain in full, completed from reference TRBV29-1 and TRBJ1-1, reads SAVISQKPSRDICQRGTSLTIQCQVDSQVTMMFWYRQQPGQSLTLIATANQGSEATYESGFVIDKFPISRPNLTFSTLTVSNMSPEDSSIYLCSGGGQGGPEAFFGQGTRLTVV.

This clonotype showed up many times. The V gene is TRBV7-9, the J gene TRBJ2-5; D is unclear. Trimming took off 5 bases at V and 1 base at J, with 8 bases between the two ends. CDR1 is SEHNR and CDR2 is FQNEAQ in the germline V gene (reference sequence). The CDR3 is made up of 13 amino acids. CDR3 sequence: CASSVRPQETQYF. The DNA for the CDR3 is TGTGCCAGCAGCGTACGACCCCAAGAGACCCAGTACTTC.

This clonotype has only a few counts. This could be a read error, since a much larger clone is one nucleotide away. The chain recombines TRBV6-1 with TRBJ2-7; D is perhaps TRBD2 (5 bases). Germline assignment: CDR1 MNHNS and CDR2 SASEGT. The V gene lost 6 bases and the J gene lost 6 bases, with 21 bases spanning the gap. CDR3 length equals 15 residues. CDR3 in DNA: TGTGCCAGCAGAGGCCTTCAGAGGGTATTAAGCGAGCAGTACTTC. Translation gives CASRGLQRVLSEQYF.

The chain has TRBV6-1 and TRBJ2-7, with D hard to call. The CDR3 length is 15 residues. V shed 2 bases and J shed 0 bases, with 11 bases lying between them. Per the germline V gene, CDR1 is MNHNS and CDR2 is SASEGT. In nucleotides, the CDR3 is TGTGCCAGCAGTGAACCGTCGGGCTACTCCTACGAGCAGTACTTC. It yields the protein CASSEPSGYSYEQYF.

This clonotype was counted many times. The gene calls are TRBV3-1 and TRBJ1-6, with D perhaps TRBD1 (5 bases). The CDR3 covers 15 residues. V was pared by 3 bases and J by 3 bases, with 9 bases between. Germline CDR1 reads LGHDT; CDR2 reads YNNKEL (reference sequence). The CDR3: CASSQGGGYNSPLHF. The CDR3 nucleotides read TGTGCCAGCAGCCAGGGGGGGGGCTATAATTCACCCCTCCACTTT.

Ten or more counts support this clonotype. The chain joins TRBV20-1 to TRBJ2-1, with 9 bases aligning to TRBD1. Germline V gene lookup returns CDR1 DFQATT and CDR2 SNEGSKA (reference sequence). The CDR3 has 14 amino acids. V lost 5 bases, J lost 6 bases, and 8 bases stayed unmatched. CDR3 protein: CSAPDRGKSNEQFF. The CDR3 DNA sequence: TGCAGTGCTCCGGACAGGGGTAAGAGCAATGAGCAGTTCTTC.

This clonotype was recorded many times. CDR3 sequence (DNA): TGTGCCAGCAGCGTAGGATGGCAGCCGAACACTGAAGCTTTCTTT. Translation: CASSVGWQPNTEAFF. The rearrangement uses TRBV9 and TRBJ1-1; the D is unclear. V dropped 0 bases and J dropped 1 base, with 10 bases sitting between them. The CDR3 spans 15 residues. In germline, CDR1 is SGDLS, CDR2 YYNGEE.

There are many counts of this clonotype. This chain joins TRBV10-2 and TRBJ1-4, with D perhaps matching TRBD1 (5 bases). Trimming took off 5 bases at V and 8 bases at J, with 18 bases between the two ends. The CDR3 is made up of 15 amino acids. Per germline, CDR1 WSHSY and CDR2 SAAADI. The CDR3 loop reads CASSNRQTVREKLFF. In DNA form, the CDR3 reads TGCGCCAGCAGTAACAGACAGACGGTGCGGGAAAAACTGTTTTTT.

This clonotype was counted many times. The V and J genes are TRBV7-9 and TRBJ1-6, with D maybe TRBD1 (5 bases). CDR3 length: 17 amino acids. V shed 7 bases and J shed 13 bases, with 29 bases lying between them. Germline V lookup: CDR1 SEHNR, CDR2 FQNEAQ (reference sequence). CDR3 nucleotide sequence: TGTGCCAGCACTCCTCTCCGCCCCCGAGGGGCGCAGAGTCCCCTCCACTTT. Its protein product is CASTPLRPRGAQSPLHF.

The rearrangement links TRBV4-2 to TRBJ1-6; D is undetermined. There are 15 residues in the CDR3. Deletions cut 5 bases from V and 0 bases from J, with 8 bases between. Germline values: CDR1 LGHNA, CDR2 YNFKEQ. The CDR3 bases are TGTGCCAGCAGCGGGTTGGTCTCCTATAATTCACCCCTCCACTTT. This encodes CASSGLVSYNSPLHF.